This TCR beta chain was found in a study of shared clonotypes between healthy human individuals. Using immunoSEQ multiplex PCR, the repertoire was profiled, and TCRdb retains in-frame clones only, with some absent. Of some 1,400,000 clones listed, around 97% are singletons. Details on this clone: Its antigen is not known.

The study drew all its donors from Caucasian adults living in Nashville, Tennessee. Findings of the study overall: Among non-shared clonotypes, generation probabilities were lower than among those shared by all four donors.

The V gene's germline CDR1 is MNHNS and CDR2 SASEGT. V gave up 7 bases and J gave up 9 bases, with 21 bases separating them. The CDR3 runs to 14 residues. The TCR originated in a man aged 25 to 40 in good health. This sequence joins TRBV6-1 and TRBJ1-2; D is unclear. Specimen: naive CD4+ T cells sorted from blood. The subset was: CD45RA+ positively selected. The CDR3, as DNA: TGTGCCAGCATCCAAACGACCAACCGACTCAGCTACACCTTC. It yields the protein CASIQTTNRLSYTF.